Below, 21 T cell receptor beta chains from the same sample are listed, as sequenced in a study of T cells in Graves' hyperthyroidism and ophthalmopathy. Amplified TCR beta CDR3 regions came from RNA transcripts. A first-round RT-PCR of the TCR CDR3 used the HTBI primer set. Each CDR3 protein gets one entry after TCRdb re-called the multiplex PCR reads with MiXCR. The sample consists of roughly 500,000 distinct CDR3 sequences, roughly 22% of them appearing once. Sequences were obtained from blood. The receptors shown here come from a woman between 65 and 79 years old with Graves' ophthalmopathy.

This chain connects TRBV2 to TRBJ2-5, with D perhaps matching TRBD2 (5 bases). From germline, CDR1 is SNHLY and CDR2 FYNNEI. The CDR3 sequence is 12 residues long. Trimming took 6 bases from V and 5 from J, leaving 10 bases between them. The CDR3 loop is CASREVGETQYF. The CDR3, as DNA: TGTGCCAGCAGGGAGGTTGGGGAGACCCAGTACTTC.

Regarding this clonotype: Mismatch with germline at one junction end may stem from a read error. The chain has TRBV3-1 and TRBJ2-3, with 14 bases identical to TRBD2. The CDR3 covers 16 residues. Germline CDR1 is LGHDT and CDR2 is YNNKEL (reference sequence). The CDR3 sequence: CAGSRLAGGAADTQYF. The CDR3 nucleotides are TGTGCCGGCAGCCGACTAGCGGGAGGGGCAGCAGATACGCAGTATTTT.

V gene TRBV9 combines with J gene TRBJ2-2, with D possibly being TRBD2 (6 bases). Between the trimmed V and J ends, which lost 0 bases and 5 bases, there was a span of 11 bases. The CDR3 contains 15 residues. CDR1 and CDR2 (germline): SGDLS, YYNGEE. CDR3 nucleotides: TGTGCCAGCAGCGTAGGGGGGGTTTTGACCGGGGAGCTGTTTTTT. Amino acids: CASSVGGVLTGELFF.

The rearrangement links TRBV25-1 to TRBJ1-2; D may be TRBD1 (5 bases). Germline V gene sequence: CDR1 MGHDK, CDR2 SYGVNS. Trimming pared 4 bases from V and 2 bases from J, leaving 20 bases between. This CDR3 has 17 residues. Here the CDR3 DNA reads TGTGCCAGCAGTGTAGGCCGGGGCAGGGCGGCCAACTATGGCTACACCTTC. Amino acid sequence: CASSVGRGRAANYGYTF.

This clonotype was detected only a few times. The chain is built from TRBV7-2 and TRBJ1-2, with D maybe TRBD1 (6 bases). Germline V CDR1 and CDR2: SGHTA, FQGNSA. Trimming stripped 3 bases from V and 4 bases from J, with 18 bases between. The CDR3 sequence is 16 residues long. This chain's CDR3 is CASSFAGERVGYGYTF. The CDR3 bases are TGTGCCAGCAGCTTTGCAGGGGAGCGCGTCGGCTATGGCTACACCTTC.

This clonotype was found many times. The chain joins TRBV28 to TRBJ1-2, with TRBD1 matching over 7 bases. The germline CDR1 and CDR2 sequences are MDHEN and SYDVKM. V shed 6 bases and J 2 bases; nucleotides not matched to a gene: 3. The CDR3 extends over 13 amino acids. As DNA, the CDR3 is TGTGCCAGCAGGACAGGGATAAACTATGGCTACACCTTC. Its translation is CASRTGINYGYTF.

Only a few counts were recorded for this clonotype. This sequence joins TRBV9 and TRBJ2-7; 7 bases agree with TRBD1. Trimming cost V 6 bases and J 3 bases; bases outside gene matches: 12. CDR3 length: 15 residues. CDR1 is SGDLS and CDR2 is YYNGEE in the germline V gene. The CDR3 sequence is CASNPQGQPFYEQYF. CDR3 coding DNA: TGTGCCAGCAACCCCCAGGGACAGCCCTTCTACGAGCAGTACTTC.

This clonotype was picked up many times. The chain joins TRBV11-2 to TRBJ1-5; TRBD1 might be the D (6 bases). The CDR3 contains 13 residues. The germline CDR1 and CDR2 sequences are SGHAT and FQNNGV. Trimming removed 6 bases from V and 7 bases from J, with 13 bases in between. The CDR3 spells CASSQGQGQPQHF. DNA of the CDR3: TGTGCCAGCAGTCAGGGGCAGGGGCAGCCCCAGCATTTT.

The chain is built from TRBV5-6 and TRBJ1-2, with D maybe TRBD1 (5 bases). V lost 4 bases, J lost 9 bases, and 19 bases lay in between. Germline V CDR1 and CDR2: SGHDT, YYEEEE. This CDR3 has 14 residues. The CDR3: CASSIKSMGRRYTF. In DNA, the CDR3 is TGTGCCAGCAGCATAAAATCTATGGGACGACGCTACACCTTC.

The chain links TRBV20-1 to TRBJ1-6; TRBD1 matches 11 bases. V lost 2 bases to trimming and J lost 7 bases; unmatched junction nucleotides: 13. The CDR3 is 18 residues long. Germline V gene sequence: CDR1 DFQATT, CDR2 SNEGSKA (reference sequence). CDR3 DNA: TGCAGTGCTAGAACGGACAGGGGGCGCGTAAGTGCGAATTCACCCCTCCACTTT. Residues: CSARTDRGRVSANSPLHF.

CDR3: CAWSVVRGLGYTF. DNA for the CDR3: TGTGCCTGGAGTGTAGTTCGGGGGCTTGGCTACACCTTC. The chain carries TRBV30 and TRBJ1-2; tentative D call: TRBD1 (6 bases). Trimming stripped 0 bases from V and 7 bases from J, with 12 bases between. Germline lookup yields CDR1 GTSNPN and CDR2 SVGIG (reference sequence). There are 13 residues in the CDR3.

This clonotype was counted at least ten times. V gene TRBV11-2 combines with J gene TRBJ2-7; TRBD2 matches at 11 bases. CDR1 and CDR2 from the germline V gene are SGHAT and FQNNGV. The V gene end was trimmed by 0 bases and the J gene end by 1 base; junction bases not matched to a gene: 5. The CDR3 consists of 17 residues. This chain's CDR3 is CASSLDLGLADSYEQYF. CDR3 in DNA: TGTGCCAGCAGCTTAGATCTGGGACTAGCGGATTCCTACGAGCAGTACTTC.

The table lists this clonotype with a few counts. This chain joins TRBV7-2 and TRBJ1-4, with D uncertain. This CDR3 region has 13 residues. V was trimmed by 1 base and J by 13 bases, leaving 13 bases between them. Per the germline V gene, CDR1 is SGHTA and CDR2 is FQGNSA. The CDR3 nucleotides read TGTGCCAGCAGCTTAGTGCAGTTCTATGGACTGTTTTTT. Amino acids: CASSLVQFYGLFF.

This chain uses TRBV4-2 with TRBJ2-5; TRBD1 agrees at 10 bases. The V gene's germline CDR1 is LGHNA and CDR2 YNFKEQ. CDR3 size: 15 residues. The junction had 8 bases not matched to a gene; V was cut back by 4 bases and J by 6 bases. Here the CDR3 reads CASSRGQGRGKTQYF. DNA for the CDR3: TGTGCCAGCAGCCGGGGACAGGGGCGCGGGAAGACCCAGTACTTC.

The chain couples TRBV29-1 to TRBJ1-1; TRBD1 agrees at 11 bases. Germline V gene sequence: CDR1 SQVTM, CDR2 ANQGSEA. The V segment lost 7 bases and the J segment 4 bases; nucleotides outside the gene matches: 8. This CDR3 region has 14 residues. The CDR3 region is CSGTGGPLGTEAFF. CDR3 coding DNA: TGCAGCGGGACAGGGGGCCCACTGGGCACTGAAGCTTTCTTT.

This clonotype was seen a few times. The rearrangement joins TRBV9 to TRBJ2-5; maybe TRBD2 (6 bases). The CDR3 length is 13 residues. V was cut by 2 bases and J by 5 bases, with 10 bases left in between. Germline CDR1 SGDLS, CDR2 YYNGEE. This CDR3 is CASSVGGGETQYF. The CDR3 DNA is TGTGCCAGCAGCGTCGGGGGTGGGGAGACCCAGTACTTC.

The CDR3 nucleotides read TGTGCCATCAGTGGGAGGGGGGCCTCCTACGAGCAGTACTTC. Amino acids: CAISGRGASYEQYF. This chain uses TRBV10-3 with TRBJ2-7, with D perhaps being TRBD1 or TRBD2 (6 bases each). Trimming stripped 4 bases from V and 0 bases from J, with 10 bases between. The CDR3 consists of 14 residues. Germline values: CDR1 ENHRY, CDR2 SYGVKD.

This clonotype has just a few counts. The chain recombines TRBV18 with TRBJ1-1; D is possibly TRBD1 (6 bases). Germline V gives CDR1 KGHSH, CDR2 LQKENI. Between the trimmed V and J ends, which lost 3 bases and 1 base, there was a span of 18 bases. The CDR3 runs 17 residues. In DNA, the CDR3 is TGTGCCAGCTCACCTCGAATGATGACGGGGGCGAACACTGAAGCTTTCTTT. This encodes CASSPRMMTGANTEAFF.

The chain uses TRBV18 and TRBJ2-5; TRBD1 is a possible D gene (5 bases). The CDR3 contains 12 residues. Trimming took off 8 bases at V and 5 bases at J, with 12 bases between the two ends. Germline V lookup: CDR1 KGHSH, CDR2 LQKENI. The CDR3 spells CASTHWGETQYF. The CDR3 DNA follows: TGTGCCAGCACCCACTGGGGCGAGACCCAGTACTTC.

CDR3 residues: CSAPGRTDTQYF. In DNA form, the CDR3 reads TGCAGTGCCCCCGGCCGTACAGATACGCAGTATTTT. This chain connects TRBV20-1 to TRBJ2-3; D is uncertain. CDR1 is DFQATT and CDR2 is SNEGSKA in the germline V gene (reference sequence). Trimming took off 6 bases at V and 3 bases at J, with 10 bases between the two ends. This CDR3 is built from 12 residues.

This clonotype was seen a handful of times. The V gene is TRBV20-1, the J gene TRBJ2-3; D is ambiguous. CDR1 and CDR2 (germline): DFQATT, SNEGSKA (reference sequence). The germline V and J ends were trimmed by 2 bases and 0 bases, with 15 bases remaining between them. This CDR3 has 16 residues. DNA of the CDR3: TGCAGTGCTAGATCCCACCCTCCACCCAGCACAGATACGCAGTATTTT. Translation gives CSARSHPPPSTDTQYF.